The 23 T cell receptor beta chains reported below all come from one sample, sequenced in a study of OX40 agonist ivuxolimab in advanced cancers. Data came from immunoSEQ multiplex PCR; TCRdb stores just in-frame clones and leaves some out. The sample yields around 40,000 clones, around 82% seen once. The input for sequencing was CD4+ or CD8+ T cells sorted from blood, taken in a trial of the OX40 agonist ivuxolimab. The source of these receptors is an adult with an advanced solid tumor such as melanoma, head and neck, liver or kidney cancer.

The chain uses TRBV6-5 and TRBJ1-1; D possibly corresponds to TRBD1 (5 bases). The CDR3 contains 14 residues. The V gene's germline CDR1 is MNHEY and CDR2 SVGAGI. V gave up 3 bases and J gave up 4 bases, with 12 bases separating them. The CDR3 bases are TGTGCCAGCAGTTATTCGGGACTGGGCACTGAAGCTTTCTTT. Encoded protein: CASSYSGLGTEAFF.

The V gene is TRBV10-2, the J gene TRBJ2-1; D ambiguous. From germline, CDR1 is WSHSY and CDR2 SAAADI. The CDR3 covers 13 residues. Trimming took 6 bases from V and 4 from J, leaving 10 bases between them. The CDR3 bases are TGCGCCAGCAGCGATGGCGGTTACAATGAGCAGTTCTTC. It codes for CASSDGGYNEQFF.

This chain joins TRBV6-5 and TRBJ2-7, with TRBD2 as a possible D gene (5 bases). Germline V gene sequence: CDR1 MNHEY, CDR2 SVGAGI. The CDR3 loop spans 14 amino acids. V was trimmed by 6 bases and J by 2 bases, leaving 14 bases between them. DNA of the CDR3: TGTGCCAGCAGCCGGAACCGGGAAACCTACGAGCAGTACTTC. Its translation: CASSRNRETYEQYF.

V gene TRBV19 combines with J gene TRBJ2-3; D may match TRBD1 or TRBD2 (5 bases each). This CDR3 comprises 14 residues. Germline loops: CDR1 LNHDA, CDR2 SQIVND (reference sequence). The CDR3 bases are TGTGCGACGCGGGCAGGGACGGGCGCAGATACGCAGTATTTT. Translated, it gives CATRAGTGADTQYF.

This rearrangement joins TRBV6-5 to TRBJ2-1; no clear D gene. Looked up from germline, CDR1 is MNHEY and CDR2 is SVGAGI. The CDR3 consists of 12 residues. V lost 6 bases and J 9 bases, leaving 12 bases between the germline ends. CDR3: CASSTLGSEQFF. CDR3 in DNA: TGTGCCAGCAGCACCCTGGGCAGTGAGCAGTTCTTC.

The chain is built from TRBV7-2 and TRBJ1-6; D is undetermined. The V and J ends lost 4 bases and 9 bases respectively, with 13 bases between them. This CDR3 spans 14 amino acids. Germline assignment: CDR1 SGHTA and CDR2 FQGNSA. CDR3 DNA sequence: TGTGCCAGCAGCTACGACGGACGTCTTTCACCCCTCCACTTT. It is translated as CASSYDGRLSPLHF.

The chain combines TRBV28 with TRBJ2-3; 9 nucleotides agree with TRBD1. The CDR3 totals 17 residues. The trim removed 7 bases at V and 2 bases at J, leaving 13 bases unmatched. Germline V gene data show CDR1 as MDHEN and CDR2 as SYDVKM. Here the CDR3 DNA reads TGTGCCAGCATCATGTCGCCCGGACAGGGGTTCACAGATACGCAGTATTTT. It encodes CASIMSPGQGFTDTQYF.

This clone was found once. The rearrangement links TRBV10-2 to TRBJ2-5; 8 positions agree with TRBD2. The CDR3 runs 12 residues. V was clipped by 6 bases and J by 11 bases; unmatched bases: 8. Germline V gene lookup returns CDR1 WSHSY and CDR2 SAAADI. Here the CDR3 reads CASSRGLAQQYF. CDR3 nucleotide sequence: TGCGCCAGCAGCCGCGGACTAGCCCAGCAGTACTTC.

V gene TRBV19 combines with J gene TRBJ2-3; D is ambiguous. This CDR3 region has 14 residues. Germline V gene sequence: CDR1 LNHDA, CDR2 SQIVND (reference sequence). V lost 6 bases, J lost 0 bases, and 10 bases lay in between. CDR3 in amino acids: CASRPRHSTDTQYF. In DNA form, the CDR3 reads TGTGCCAGTAGGCCGAGACATAGCACAGATACGCAGTATTTT.

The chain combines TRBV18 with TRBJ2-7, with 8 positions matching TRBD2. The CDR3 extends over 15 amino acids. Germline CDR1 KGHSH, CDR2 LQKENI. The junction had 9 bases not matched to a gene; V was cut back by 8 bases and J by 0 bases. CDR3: CASLNSGESSYEQYF. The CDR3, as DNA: TGTGCCAGCCTAAATAGCGGGGAAAGCTCCTACGAGCAGTACTTC.

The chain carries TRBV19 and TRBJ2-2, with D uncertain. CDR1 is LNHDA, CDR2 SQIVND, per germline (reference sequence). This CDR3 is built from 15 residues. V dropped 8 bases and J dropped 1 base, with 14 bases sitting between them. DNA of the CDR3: TGTGCCAGTCACGACACGACCGGGAACACCGGGGAGCTGTTTTTT. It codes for CASHDTTGNTGELFF.

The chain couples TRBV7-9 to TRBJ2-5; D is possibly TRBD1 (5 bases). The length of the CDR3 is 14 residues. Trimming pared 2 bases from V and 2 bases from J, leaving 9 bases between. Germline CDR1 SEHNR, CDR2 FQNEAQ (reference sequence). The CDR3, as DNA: TGTGCCAGCAGCTTAAGACAGATTCAAGAGACCCAGTACTTC. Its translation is CASSLRQIQETQYF. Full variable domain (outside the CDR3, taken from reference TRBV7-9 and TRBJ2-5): DTGVSQNPRHKITKRGQNVTFRCDPISEHNRLYWYRQTLGQGPEFLTYFQNEAQLEKSRLLSDRFSAERPKGSFSTLEIQRTEQGDSAMYLCASSLRQIQETQYFGPGTRLLVL.

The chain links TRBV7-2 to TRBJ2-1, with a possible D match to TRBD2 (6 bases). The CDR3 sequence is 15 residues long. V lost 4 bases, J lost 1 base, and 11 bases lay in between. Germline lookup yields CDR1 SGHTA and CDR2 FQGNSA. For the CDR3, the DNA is TGTGCCAGCAGCTGGGCGGGGAATTCCTACAATGAGCAGTTCTTC. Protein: CASSWAGNSYNEQFF.

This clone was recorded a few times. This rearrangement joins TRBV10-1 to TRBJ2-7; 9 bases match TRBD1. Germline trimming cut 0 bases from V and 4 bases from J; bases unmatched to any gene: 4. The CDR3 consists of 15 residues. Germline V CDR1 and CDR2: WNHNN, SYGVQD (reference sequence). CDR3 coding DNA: TGCGCCAGCAGTGAGTCACAGGGGGCACTATACGAGCAGTACTTC. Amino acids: CASSESQGALYEQYF.

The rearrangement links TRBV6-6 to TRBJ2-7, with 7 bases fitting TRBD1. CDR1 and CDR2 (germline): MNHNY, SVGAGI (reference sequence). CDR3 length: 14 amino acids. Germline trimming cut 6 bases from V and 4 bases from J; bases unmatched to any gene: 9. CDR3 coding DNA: TGTGCCAGCAGATTGCCGGGACAGCCGTACGAGCAGTACTTC. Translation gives CASRLPGQPYEQYF.

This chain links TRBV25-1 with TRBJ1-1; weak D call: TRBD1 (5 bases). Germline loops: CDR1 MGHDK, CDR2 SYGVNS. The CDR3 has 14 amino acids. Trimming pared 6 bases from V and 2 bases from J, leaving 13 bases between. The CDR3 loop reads CASSWEGSNTEAFF. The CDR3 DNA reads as TGTGCCAGCAGCTGGGAGGGGTCTAACACTGAAGCTTTCTTT.

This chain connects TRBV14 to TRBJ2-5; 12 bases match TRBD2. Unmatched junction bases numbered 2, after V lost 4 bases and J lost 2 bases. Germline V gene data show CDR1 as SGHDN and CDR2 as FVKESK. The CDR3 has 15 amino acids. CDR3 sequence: CASSRGTSGQETQYF. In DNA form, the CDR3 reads TGTGCCAGCAGCCGGGGGACTAGCGGGCAAGAGACCCAGTACTTC.

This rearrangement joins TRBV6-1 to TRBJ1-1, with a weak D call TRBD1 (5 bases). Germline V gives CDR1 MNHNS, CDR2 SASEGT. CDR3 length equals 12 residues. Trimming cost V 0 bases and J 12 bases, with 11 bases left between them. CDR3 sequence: CASSEARTRSFF. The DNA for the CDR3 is TGTGCCAGCAGTGAAGCGAGGACACGGTCTTTCTTT.

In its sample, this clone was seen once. The CDR3 nucleotides read TGTGCCAGTAGTATAGACGACAGCCCCTACCAAGAGACCCAGTACTTC. This translates into CASSIDDSPYQETQYF. The V and J genes are TRBV19 and TRBJ2-5; TRBD1 might be the D (5 bases). The germline CDR1 and CDR2 sequences are LNHDA and SQIVND (reference sequence). The V end lost 0 bases, the J end lost 0 bases, and 11 bases lay between the germline ends. This CDR3 has 16 amino acids.

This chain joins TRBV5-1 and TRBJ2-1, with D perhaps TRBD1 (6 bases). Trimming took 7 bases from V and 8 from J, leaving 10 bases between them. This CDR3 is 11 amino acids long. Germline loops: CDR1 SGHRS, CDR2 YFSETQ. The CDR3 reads CASRSGDEQFF. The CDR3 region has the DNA TGCGCCAGCCGCTCAGGGGATGAGCAGTTCTTC.

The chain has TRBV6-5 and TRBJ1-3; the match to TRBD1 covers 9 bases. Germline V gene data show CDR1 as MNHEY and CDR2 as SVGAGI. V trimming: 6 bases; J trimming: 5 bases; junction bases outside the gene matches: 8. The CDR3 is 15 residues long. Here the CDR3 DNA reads TGTGCCAGCAGGACCTGGACAGGGGTTCGAAACACCATATATTTT. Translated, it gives CASRTWTGVRNTIYF.

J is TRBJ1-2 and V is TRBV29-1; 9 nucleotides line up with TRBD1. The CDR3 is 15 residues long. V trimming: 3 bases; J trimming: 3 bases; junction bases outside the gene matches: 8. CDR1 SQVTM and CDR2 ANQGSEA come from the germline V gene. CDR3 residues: CSVEGGQGGDYGYTF. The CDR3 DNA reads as TGCAGCGTTGAGGGGGGACAGGGTGGTGACTATGGCTACACCTTC.

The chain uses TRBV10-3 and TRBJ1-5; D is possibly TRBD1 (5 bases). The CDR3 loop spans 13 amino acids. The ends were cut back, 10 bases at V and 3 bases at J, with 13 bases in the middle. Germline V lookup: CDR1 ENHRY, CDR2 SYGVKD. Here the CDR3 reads CATEAGSNQPQHF. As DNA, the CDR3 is TGTGCCACCGAGGCAGGGTCCAATCAGCCCCAGCATTTT.